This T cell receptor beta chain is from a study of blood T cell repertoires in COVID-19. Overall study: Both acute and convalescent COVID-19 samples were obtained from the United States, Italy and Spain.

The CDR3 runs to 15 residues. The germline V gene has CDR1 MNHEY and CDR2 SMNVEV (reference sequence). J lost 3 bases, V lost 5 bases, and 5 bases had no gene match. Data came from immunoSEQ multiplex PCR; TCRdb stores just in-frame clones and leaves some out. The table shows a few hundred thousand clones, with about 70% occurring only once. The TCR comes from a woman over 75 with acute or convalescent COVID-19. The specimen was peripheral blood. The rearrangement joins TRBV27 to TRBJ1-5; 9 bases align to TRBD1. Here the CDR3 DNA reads TGTGCCAGCAGTCCCACAGGGGGCATCAATCAGCCCCAGCATTTT. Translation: CASSPTGGINQPQHF.